This T cell receptor beta chain derives from a study of T cell responses to AZD1222 COVID-19 vaccine. Assay: immunoSEQ multiplex PCR; the TCRdb copy retains only in-frame clones and omits some. The sample records about 150,000 clones, around 90% being singletons. Comments on this clone: Its cognate antigen is unknown.

Germline loops: CDR1 GTSNPN, CDR2 SVGIG (reference sequence). The CDR3 consists of 13 residues. V shed 3 bases and J shed 7 bases, with 10 bases lying between them. Notes on the study in general: Mostly white British, mostly female donors; authors suggested clonal diversity may be underestimated.

The TCR was taken from an adult in good health. The chain carries TRBV30 and TRBJ1-6; no clear D gene. The starting material was peripheral blood, obtained on day 0 of AZD1222 vaccination. The CDR3 sequence: CAWRERVNSPLHF. In DNA, the CDR3 is TGTGCCTGGAGAGAACGGGTGAATTCACCCCTCCACTTT.